These 26 T cell receptor beta chains came from one sample sequenced in a study of blood T cell repertoires in COVID-19. TCRdb keeps only in-frame clones here, not all; method: immunoSEQ multiplex PCR. This sample has 200,000 or so clones, with roughly 80% found just once. The material sequenced was peripheral blood. These receptor sequences come from a woman aged 55-69 years with acute or convalescent COVID-19.

The chain combines TRBV11-3 with TRBJ1-2, with D perhaps TRBD1 (6 bases). CDR1 and CDR2 (germline): SGHNT, YENEEA. The CDR3 has 15 amino acids. Trimming shortened V by 9 bases and J by 2 bases, and 19 bases separated the two germline ends. The CDR3 DNA reads as TGTGCCAGGAAGAGGTCGACAGGAGCCAACTATGGCTACACCTTC. Its translation: CARKRSTGANYGYTF.

In this sample, this clone turned up a few times. V gene TRBV20-1 combines with J gene TRBJ1-4; D not certain. The germline V gene has CDR1 DFQATT and CDR2 SNEGSKA (reference sequence). The CDR3 runs to 13 residues. The germline V and J ends were trimmed by 3 bases and 4 bases, with 9 bases remaining between them. The CDR3 DNA is TGCAGTGCTAGTTTGGCCGTTAATGAAAAACTGTTTTTT. Translating it yields CSASLAVNEKLFF.

The chain employs TRBV18 and TRBJ2-3, with D perhaps matching TRBD1 (5 bases). The CDR3 runs 12 residues. Per the germline V gene, CDR1 is KGHSH and CDR2 is LQKENI. V was trimmed by 8 bases and J by 2 bases, leaving 8 bases between them. The DNA for the CDR3 is TGTGCCAGCGGACAAATCACAGATACGCAGTATTTT. Translated: CASGQITDTQYF.

J is TRBJ1-1 and V is TRBV27; D unresolved. The V end lost 0 bases, the J end lost 1 base, and 12 bases lay between the germline ends. Germline V gives CDR1 MNHEY, CDR2 SMNVEV (reference sequence). This CDR3 region has 16 residues. CDR3 bases: TGTGCCAGCAGTTTATCGGTAAACTCCGCGAACACTGAAGCTTTCTTT. Its protein product is CASSLSVNSANTEAFF.

CDR3 residues: CASQGTGRCETQYF. The CDR3 region has the DNA TGTGCCAGCCAGGGGACAGGCCGGTGCGAGACCCAGTACTTC. The gene calls are TRBV6-4 and TRBJ2-5, with 8 bases fitting TRBD1. The CDR3 runs 14 residues. V was pared by 8 bases and J by 5 bases, with 10 bases of the junction left unmatched. Germline V CDR1 and CDR2: MRHNA, SNTAGT.

The chain uses TRBV11-1 and TRBJ1-1, with 7 bases aligning to TRBD1. This CDR3 is 14 amino acids long. The ends lost 7 bases at V and 1 base at J; junction bases unmatched: 6. Germline CDR1 is SGHAT and CDR2 is FQDESV (reference sequence). CDR3 protein: CASTTRTGNTEAFF. The CDR3, as DNA: TGTGCCAGCACCACCCGGACAGGGAACACTGAAGCTTTCTTT. The full variable domain, completed using reference TRBV11-1 and TRBJ1-1, is EAEVAQSPRYKITEKSQAVAFWCDPISGHATLYWYRQILGQGPELLVQFQDESVVDDSQLPKDRFSAERLKGVDSTLKIQPAELGDSAMYLCASTTRTGNTEAFFGQGTRLTVV.

V usage is TRBV6-5 and J usage is TRBJ2-7; D perhaps matches TRBD1 (6 bases). CDR3 length: 12 amino acids. V was clipped by 10 bases and J by 6 bases, with 16 bases between them. CDR1 is MNHEY and CDR2 is SVGAGI in the germline V gene. CDR3 sequence reads: CATDRGGREQYF. DNA of the CDR3: TGTGCCACGGACAGAGGGGGACGCGAGCAGTACTTC.

The V and J genes are TRBV11-1 and TRBJ1-1, with 7 bases that match TRBD1. The CDR3 totals 14 residues. V shed 5 bases and J 5 bases; nucleotides not matched to a gene: 8. Germline CDR1 is SGHAT and CDR2 is FQDESV (reference sequence). CDR3 nucleotides: TGTGCCAGCAGCGTAACAGGGGTACGGACTGAAGCTTTCTTT. It is translated as CASSVTGVRTEAFF.

This sequence joins TRBV5-1 and TRBJ2-7, with D perhaps TRBD1 (5 bases). V was shortened by 0 bases and J by 6 bases, with 16 bases between the two germline ends. This CDR3 contains 15 residues. Germline loops: CDR1 SGHRS, CDR2 YFSETQ. DNA of the CDR3: TGCGCCAGCAGCTTGGGGGCGTCAGGGCCCCCCGAGCAGTACTTC. Its translation: CASSLGASGPPEQYF.

The V call is TRBV3-1 (or the pseudogene TRBV3-2), the J call TRBJ2-5, with 9 bases fitting TRBD2. Germline V gene data show CDR1 as LGHDT and CDR2 as YNNKEL (reference sequence). CDR3 length: 14 amino acids. With 6 bases clipped from V and 4 bases from J, the junction kept 6 bases outside the gene matches. CDR3 amino acids: CASRRGAGGETQYF. CDR3 coding DNA: TGTGCCAGCAGGAGGGGAGCGGGAGGAGAGACCCAGTACTTC.

This chain links TRBV6-5 with TRBJ1-5, with D tentatively TRBD1 (6 bases). In germline, CDR1 is MNHEY, CDR2 SVGAGI. V was pared by 10 bases and J by 5 bases, with 18 bases between. This CDR3 comprises 14 residues. CDR3: CATRLSGDHQPQHF. The CDR3 DNA reads as TGTGCCACCAGACTTTCAGGGGATCATCAGCCCCAGCATTTT.

The chain couples TRBV5-6 to TRBJ1-5; no clear D. V was cut by 2 bases and J by 7 bases, with 7 bases left in between. CDR1 and CDR2 from the germline V gene are SGHDT and YYEEEE. This CDR3 has 12 residues. The CDR3 protein is CASSFGSQPQHF. The CDR3 DNA follows: TGTGCCAGCAGCTTCGGGAGCCAGCCCCAGCATTTT.

J is TRBJ1-2 and V is TRBV5-1, with D uncertain. The germline CDR1 and CDR2 sequences are SGHRS and YFSETQ. Between the trimmed V and J ends, which lost 4 bases and 2 bases, there was a span of 6 bases. The CDR3 runs to 12 residues. The CDR3 protein is CASSPGNYGYTF. The CDR3 DNA reads TGCGCCAGCAGCCCCGGGAACTATGGCTACACCTTC.

The chain couples TRBV13 to TRBJ1-2, with TRBD1 matching 7 bases. Losses at the gene ends were 5 bases for V and 4 bases for J; bases not matched to a gene: 4. Germline V gene lookup returns CDR1 PRHDT and CDR2 FYEKMQ (reference sequence). This CDR3 comprises 13 residues. In nucleotides, the CDR3 is TGTGCCAGCAGCGGTAGGACAGGCTATGGCTACACCTTC. This gives the protein CASSGRTGYGYTF. The complete variable domain, with remaining parts taken from reference TRBV13 and TRBJ1-2, reads AAGVIQSPRHLIKEKRETATLKCYPIPRHDTVYWYQQGPGQDPQFLISFYEKMQSDKGSIPDRFSAQQFSDYHSELNMSSLELGDSALYFCASSGRTGYGYTFGSGTRLTVV.

The chain links TRBV5-5 to TRBJ1-1; the match to TRBD1 covers 9 bases. Germline-derived CDR1 and CDR2 are SGHKS and YYEKEE (reference sequence). V trimming: 1 base; J trimming: 7 bases; junction bases outside the gene matches: 2. The CDR3 sequence is 13 residues long. The CDR3, as DNA: TGTGCCAGCAGCTTGACAGGGGGCTTTGAAGCTTTCTTT. Translation gives CASSLTGGFEAFF. Looking up the rest from reference TRBV5-5 and TRBJ1-1 gives the full variable domain: DAGVTQSPTHLIKTRGQQVTLRCSPISGHKSVSWYQQVLGQGPQFIFQYYEKEERGRGNFPDRFSARQFPNYSSELNVNALLLGDSALYLCASSLTGGFEAFFGQGTRLTVV.

The chain employs TRBV4-1 and TRBJ2-1; 15 positions match TRBD2. The CDR3 spans 18 residues. With V trimmed by 4 bases and J by 0 bases, 4 bases remained unmatched. CDR1 is MGHRA and CDR2 is YSYEKL in the germline V gene. For the CDR3, the DNA is TGCGCCAGCAGCCTCGGGACTAGCGGGGGGAGCTCCTACAATGAGCAGTTCTTC. This translates into CASSLGTSGGSSYNEQFF.

The chain has TRBV2 and TRBJ1-5; 7 positions agree with TRBD1. The trim removed 3 bases at V and 4 bases at J, leaving 6 bases unmatched. In germline, CDR1 is SNHLY, CDR2 FYNNEI. CDR3 size: 15 residues. The CDR3 DNA follows: TGTGCCAGCAGTGACAGGGGGAACGGTAATCAGCCCCAGCATTTT. It specifies CASSDRGNGNQPQHF.

The chain employs TRBV10-2 and TRBJ2-2; 7 bases fit TRBD1. The CDR3 runs to 12 residues. In germline, CDR1 is WSHSY, CDR2 SAAADI. After removal of 6 bases from V and 5 bases from J, the junction contained 0 bases not matched to a gene. In DNA, the CDR3 is TGCGCCAGCAGACAGGGGACCGGGGAGCTGTTTTTT. Residues: CASRQGTGELFF.

This clone has just a few counts. The chain links TRBV14 to TRBJ1-2, with 7 bases aligning to TRBD1. The J segment lost 5 bases and the V segment lost 0 bases, leaving 3 bases of the junction unmatched. The CDR3 loop spans 14 amino acids. Germline V gene data show CDR1 as SGHDN and CDR2 as FVKESK. The CDR3 DNA reads as TGTGCCAGCAGCCAAGATTGGGACAGTTATGGCTACACCTTC. Its protein product is CASSQDWDSYGYTF.

The chain joins TRBV2 to TRBJ2-1; TRBD2 agrees at 8 bases. In germline, CDR1 is SNHLY, CDR2 FYNNEI. The J segment lost 6 bases and the V segment lost 9 bases, leaving 7 bases of the junction unmatched. The CDR3 runs to 13 residues. This CDR3 reads CASRTSPGNEQFF. Here the CDR3 DNA reads TGTGCCAGTAGGACTAGCCCTGGCAATGAGCAGTTCTTC.

This clone showed up just once. The chain carries TRBV5-6 and TRBJ2-7; D is ambiguous. V lost 4 bases and J lost 0, with 2 bases in between. The CDR3 spans 11 residues. CDR1 SGHDT and CDR2 YYEEEE come from the germline V gene. CDR3 in DNA: TGTGCCAGCAGCCACTCCTACGAGCAGTACTTC. Its translation is CASSHSYEQYF.

The chain joins TRBV4-2 to TRBJ1-5; 9 bases are a match to TRBD1. CDR1 and CDR2 (germline): LGHNA, YNFKEQ. The V segment lost 0 bases and the J segment 4 bases; nucleotides outside the gene matches: 7. CDR3 length equals 17 residues. The CDR3 DNA is TGTGCCAGCAGCCAAGACCCGGGACAGGGTGGGAATCAGCCCCAGCATTTT. Amino acids: CASSQDPGQGGNQPQHF.

The rearrangement uses TRBV10-3 and TRBJ1-1; possibly TRBD1 for D (6 bases). Germline CDR1 and CDR2: ENHRY and SYGVKD. This CDR3 comprises 14 residues. Trimming shortened V by 5 bases and J by 1 base, and 11 bases separated the two germline ends. For the CDR3, the DNA is TGTGCCATCAGTACGGAACAGGGGAACACTGAAGCTTTCTTT. It yields the protein CAISTEQGNTEAFF.

This clone was observed once. The chain employs TRBV7-9 and TRBJ2-3; D gene ambiguous. The CDR3 is made up of 13 amino acids. Trimming removed 5 bases at V and 3 bases at J, with 9 bases between. Germline V gene data show CDR1 as SEHNR and CDR2 as FQNEAQ (reference sequence). Here the CDR3 DNA reads TGTGCCAGCAGCCTCCTTATGACAGATACGCAGTATTTT. Translation: CASSLLMTDTQYF.

The chain joins TRBV5-1 to TRBJ2-3; 7 positions match TRBD1. Germline assignment: CDR1 SGHRS and CDR2 YFSETQ. CDR3 length: 14 residues. V was pared by 2 bases and J by 4 bases, with 4 bases of the junction left unmatched. The CDR3 coding sequence is TGCGCCAGCAGCTTTAGGCAGGGGGCAGATACGCAGTATTTT. Residues: CASSFRQGADTQYF.

The chain uses TRBV7-3 and TRBJ1-1; D is perhaps TRBD1 (5 bases). This CDR3 is built from 13 residues. Germline-derived CDR1 and CDR2 are SGHTA and FQGTGA. Trimming stripped 5 bases from V and 2 bases from J, with 9 bases between. DNA for the CDR3: TGTGCCAGCAGCACACAGGTTAACACTGAAGCTTTCTTT. This encodes CASSTQVNTEAFF.